This TCR beta chain was retrieved from a study of T cell changes during pregnancy in multiple sclerosis. Repertoires were generated with immunoSEQ multiplex PCR, while TCRdb's copy carries only in-frame clones and drops some. The sample carries around 80,000 clones, 90% to 95% recorded once. The trim removed 5 bases at V and 3 bases at J, leaving 17 bases unmatched. The CDR3 length is 18 residues. Per germline, CDR1 SEHNR and CDR2 FQNEAQ (reference sequence). The chain carries TRBV7-9 and TRBJ2-7; 9 bases line up with TRBD2. This TCR came from a female donor in good health, enrolled as a control in a pregnancy study. The sequencing here drew on peripheral blood, taken in the second trimester of pregnancy. CDR3 sequence reads: CASSPAAGGGFSFYEQYF. In DNA form, the CDR3 reads TGTGCCAGCAGCCCCGCTGCGGGAGGGGGGTTCTCCTTCTACGAGCAGTACTTC.